These 16 T cell receptor beta chains share one sample of origin, sequenced in a study of blood T cell repertoires in COVID-19. Measured with immunoSEQ multiplex PCR; TCRdb has only the in-frame clones, and not every one. The sample holds about 110,000 clones; around nine tenths are singletons and the top ten take over 1%. The sample was peripheral blood. These receptor sequences come from a woman in her twenties or thirties with acute or convalescent COVID-19.

This clone showed up many times. J is TRBJ2-7 and V is TRBV27, with TRBD1 as a possible D gene (5 bases). Trimming left V 3 bases short and J 0 bases short, with 6 bases between. CDR1 is MNHEY, CDR2 SMNVEV, per germline (reference sequence). CDR3 size: 13 residues. The chain's CDR3 is CASSFGASYEQYF. Written as DNA, the CDR3 is TGTGCCAGCAGTTTTGGGGCCTCCTACGAGCAGTACTTC.

This chain uses TRBV19 with TRBJ2-3; 7 bases fit TRBD2. Germline V gene sequence: CDR1 LNHDA, CDR2 SQIVND (reference sequence). The junction had 8 bases not matched to a gene; V was cut back by 8 bases and J by 3 bases. The CDR3 totals 14 residues. The CDR3 region is CASGSASGTDTQYF. For the CDR3, the DNA is TGTGCCAGTGGGTCGGCTAGCGGTACAGATACGCAGTATTTT. Full variable domain (rest looked up from reference TRBV19 and TRBJ2-3): DGGITQSPKYLFRKEGQNVTLSCEQNLNHDAMYWYRQDPGQGLRLIYYSQIVNDFQKGDIAEGYSVSREKKESFPLTVTSAQKNPTAFYLCASGSASGTDTQYFGPGTRLTVL.

V usage is TRBV10-3 and J usage is TRBJ1-4; D is uncertain. V lost 0 bases and J lost 3, with 11 bases in between. CDR3 size: 16 residues. CDR1 ENHRY and CDR2 SYGVKD come from the germline V gene. The CDR3 reads CAISESNGRANEKLFF. CDR3 bases: TGTGCCATCAGTGAGTCAAATGGGCGGGCTAATGAAAAACTGTTTTTT.

This chain joins TRBV28 and TRBJ2-7; TRBD1 matches 8 bases. Germline V gene data show CDR1 as MDHEN and CDR2 as SYDVKM. This CDR3 region has 16 residues. The junction had 13 bases not matched to a gene; V was cut back by 7 bases and J by 2 bases. This CDR3 is CASIPSDRVTPYEQYF. The CDR3 region has the DNA TGTGCCAGCATCCCTTCGGACAGGGTAACACCCTACGAGCAGTACTTC.

The chain couples TRBV4-2 to TRBJ2-1, with a tentative D call TRBD1 (5 bases). The germline V gene has CDR1 LGHNA and CDR2 YNFKEQ. The CDR3 spans 16 residues. The ends were cut back, 0 bases at V and 3 bases at J, with 12 bases in the middle. As DNA, the CDR3 is TGTGCCAGCAGCCAAGATGGTTCGACAGACTACAATGAGCAGTTCTTC. Translated, it gives CASSQDGSTDYNEQFF.

In DNA form, the CDR3 reads TGCGCCAGCAGCCAAGAGGCACGTCCTAATGAAAAACTGTTTTTT. Translation: CASSQEARPNEKLFF. This rearrangement joins TRBV4-3 to TRBJ1-4, with D hard to call. The CDR3 has 15 amino acids. Germline V gene sequence: CDR1 LGHNA, CDR2 YSLEER. The V gene lost 0 bases and the J gene lost 3 bases, with 8 bases spanning the gap.

The rearrangement links TRBV11-1 to TRBJ2-1; D not certain. The CDR3 has 13 amino acids. Germline loops: CDR1 SGHAT, CDR2 FQDESV (reference sequence). The ends were cut back, 5 bases at V and 3 bases at J, with 8 bases in the middle. CDR3 DNA sequence: TGTGCCAGCAGCGTTACAGTCTACAATGAGCAGTTCTTC. This encodes CASSVTVYNEQFF.

This chain links TRBV24-1 with TRBJ1-5; no definite D call. The CDR3 runs to 16 residues. Trimming took 2 bases from V and 0 from J, leaving 10 bases between them. Germline values: CDR1 KGHDR, CDR2 SFDVKD. The CDR3 nucleotides read TGTGCCACCAGTGATTCCCAGAGGAATAGCAATCAGCCCCAGCATTTT. Protein: CATSDSQRNSNQPQHF.

CDR3 amino acids: CASSQRQGRNQPQHF. CDR3 coding DNA: TGTGCCAGCAGCCAACGACAGGGGCGGAATCAGCCCCAGCATTTT. J is TRBJ1-5 and V is TRBV6-2 or TRBV6-3; TRBD1 matches at 8 bases. V dropped 6 bases and J dropped 4; count of bases not matched to a gene: 8. CDR3 length: 15 amino acids. The germline V gene has CDR1 MNHEY and CDR2 SVGEGT.

The V gene is TRBV28, the J gene TRBJ2-7, with 11 bases aligning to TRBD1. Germline CDR1 MDHEN, CDR2 SYDVKM. Unmatched junction bases numbered 3, after V lost 3 bases and J lost 2 bases. The CDR3 is 15 amino acids. CDR3 DNA: TGTGCCAGCAGTTTCGGACAGGGGGCCGCCTACGAGCAGTACTTC. As protein: CASSFGQGAAYEQYF.

V usage is TRBV5-1 and J usage is TRBJ2-1; 9 bases map to TRBD1. CDR3 size: 14 residues. V was pared by 2 bases and J by 8 bases, with 5 bases of the junction left unmatched. Germline values: CDR1 SGHRS, CDR2 YFSETQ. The CDR3 region is CASSFGGQGYEQFF. In DNA form, the CDR3 reads TGCGCCAGCAGCTTTGGGGGACAGGGCTATGAGCAGTTCTTC. Variable domain in full (rest from reference TRBV5-1 and TRBJ2-1): KAGVTQTPRYLIKTRGQQVTLSCSPISGHRSVSWYQQTPGQGLQFLFEYFSETQRNKGNFPGRFSGRQFSNSRSEMNVSTLELGDSALYLCASSFGGQGYEQFFGPGTRLTVL.

The chain recombines TRBV6-5 with TRBJ1-1; D uncertain. The CDR3 has 12 residues. V lost 5 bases and J 7 bases, leaving 11 bases between the germline ends. Germline V gene data show CDR1 as MNHEY and CDR2 as SVGAGI. The CDR3 DNA reads as TGTGCCAGCAGTACAGCTATATATGAAGCTTTCTTT. Translated: CASSTAIYEAFF.

The chain uses TRBV5-4 and TRBJ1-1, with D maybe TRBD1 (5 bases). CDR1 is SGHNT and CDR2 is YYREEE in the germline V gene (reference sequence). The CDR3 spans 14 residues. Trimming left V 6 bases short and J 4 bases short, with 16 bases between. Here the CDR3 reads CASNHPEGVTEAFF. The CDR3 DNA follows: TGTGCCAGCAACCACCCAGAAGGGGTCACTGAAGCTTTCTTT. Together with reference TRBV5-4 and TRBJ1-1, the CDR3 gives the full variable domain: ETGVTQSPTHLIKTRGQQVTLRCSSQSGHNTVSWYQQALGQGPQFIFQYYREEENGRGNFPPRFSGLQFPNYSSELNVNALELDDSALYLCASNHPEGVTEAFFGQGTRLTVV.

The chain employs TRBV12-3 or TRBV12-4 and TRBJ1-2; 9 bases are shared with TRBD1. The CDR3 sequence is 12 residues long. J was trimmed by 8 bases and V by 7 bases; bases with no gene match: 5. The CDR3 here is CASIGTGRGYTF. In DNA, the CDR3 is TGTGCCAGCATTGGGACAGGGCGAGGCTACACCTTC.

The chain has TRBV7-6 and TRBJ2-4, with a tentative D call TRBD2 (5 bases). CDR3 size: 16 residues. In germline, CDR1 is SGHVS, CDR2 FNYEAQ. Trimming removed 5 bases from V and 0 bases from J, with 14 bases in between. In nucleotides, the CDR3 is TGTGCCAGCAGCCCAGGACTCAGTCAAGCCAAAAACATTCAGTACTTC. Encoded protein: CASSPGLSQAKNIQYF.

This clone was observed a few times. This chain connects TRBV6-5 to TRBJ1-5; D unresolved. The germline V gene encodes CDR1 MNHEY and CDR2 SVGAGI. V lost 10 bases to trimming and J lost 0 bases, with 10 bases between them. This CDR3 is built from 13 residues. The CDR3 region is CATSRSSNQPQHF. The CDR3 DNA sequence: TGTGCCACCTCACGGAGTAGCAATCAGCCCCAGCATTTT.